Listed here are 2 T cell receptor beta chains from one sample, sequenced in a study of blood T cell repertoires in COVID-19. Method: immunoSEQ multiplex PCR; TCRdb's copy keeps in-frame clones and lacks some. In the table there are approximately 250,000 clones, around 90% of which are singletons. Material for sequencing was peripheral blood. The receptor source for this set is a man aged 25 to 40 with COVID-19, enrolled during active disease.

The chain combines TRBV5-1 with TRBJ1-5; D unresolved. Germline V gene data show CDR1 as SGHRS and CDR2 as YFSETQ. The CDR3 runs 15 residues. Deletions cut 0 bases from V and 7 bases from J, with 14 bases between. The CDR3 is CASSLDPGGGQPQHF. The DNA for the CDR3 is TGCGCCAGCAGCTTGGATCCGGGAGGTGGGCAGCCCCAGCATTTT.

The chain couples TRBV12-3 or TRBV12-4 to TRBJ1-5; maybe TRBD1 (5 bases). CDR3 length: 13 amino acids. Trimming stripped 3 bases from V and 5 bases from J, with 8 bases between. As DNA, the CDR3 is TGTGCCAGCAGTTTGACAGAAGATCAGCCCCAGCATTTT. Residues: CASSLTEDQPQHF.